A selection of T cell receptor beta chains follows, all from one sample in a study of T cell responses to AZD1222 COVID-19 vaccine. Using immunoSEQ multiplex PCR, the repertoire was profiled, and TCRdb retains in-frame clones only, with some absent. The sample has about 98,000 clones; approximately 81% are singletons. The input for sequencing was peripheral blood, taken on day 0 of AZD1222 vaccination. These receptor sequences come from an adult in good health. Each CDR3 is given with its conserved first and last residue.

>TRBJ1-1|TRBV18
CASSPSSLNTEAFF
>TRBJ2-2|TRBV6-1
CASSENAGELFF
>TRBJ2-3|TRBV9
CASSLLTSGGAVDTQYF
>TRBJ1-2|TRBV18
CASSPEGANGYTF
>TRBJ2-1|TRBV19
CASSIGTSGNNEQFF
>TRBJ2-1|TRBV6-2/TRBV6-3
CASSYYRSGTSVNEQFF
>TRBJ2-3|TRBV5-6
CASRRGALDTQYF
>TRBJ2-1|TRBV4-1
CASSQDSSGQNEQFF
>TRBJ2-3|TRBV15
CATSRGPSTDTQYF
>TRBJ2-1|TRBV7-2
CASSLWGTGSSNEQFF
>TRBJ2-6|TRBV24-1
CATSRAMGSGANVLTF
>TRBJ2-3|TRBV6-5
CASSYSRTGGADTQYF
>TRBJ1-1|TRBV11-3
CASSFTPGQTNTEAFF
>TRBJ1-2|TRBV3-1/TRBV3-2
CASSQYSLYGYTF
>TRBJ1-1|TRBV7-6
CARDYWEGGREFKMNTEAFF
>TRBJ2-6|TRBV4-3
CASSQASVNSGANVLTF
>TRBJ2-5|TRBV18
CASSPYGDQETQYF
>TRBJ1-2|TRBV24-1
CATSGGSRGYTF
>TRBJ2-5|TRBV5-1
CASSLESGAQETQYF
>TRBJ1-5|TRBV28
CASNSVRGLPQHF